The source of this TCR beta chain is a study of T cell responses to AZD1222 COVID-19 vaccine. Trimming took off 3 bases at V and 6 bases at J, with 15 bases between the two ends. The CDR3 is 14 residues long. Germline CDR1 and CDR2: SGDLS and YYNGEE. Sequencing was performed with immunoSEQ multiplex PCR; in TCRdb, only in-frame clones are kept and a portion is missing. The profile covers some 100,000 clones, with more than 70% appearing a single time and 9.5% to 13% taken by the ten largest. Second-dose recipients at about 4 or about 12 weeks were treated as one pooled group. The chain recombines TRBV9 with TRBJ1-2, with no clear D. The TCR comes from an adult who received the AZD1222 COVID-19 vaccine. This sample comprised peripheral blood, obtained 28 days after the second AZD1222 dose. Here the CDR3 DNA reads TGTGCCAGCAGCGACGGGAAAAGTCGCAATGGCTACACCTTC. Encoded protein: CASSDGKSRNGYTF.